Presented here are 3 T cell receptor beta chains from one specimen sequenced in a study of blood T cells in healthy people across ages. Primers used in a second PCR of about 6 to 11 cycles were a sample-barcoded 5' primer and a J-beta primer mix. TCRdb recomputed calls from the 5' RACE reads with MiXCR, one row per CDR3 protein. The sample records about 1.8 million distinct CDR3 sequences, around 50% being singletons. The source material was blood. These TCRs come from a middle-aged woman in good health.

Notes on this clonotype: At one boundary the junction diverges from the germline segment, which might be a read error. The chain recombines TRBV15 with TRBJ2-7; 7 bases agree with TRBD2. CDR3 length: 13 amino acids. Germline V CDR1 and CDR2: LNHNV, YYDKDF (reference sequence). CDR3 sequence: CVTSRLGLGRQYF. The CDR3 DNA sequence: TGTGTCACCAGCAGACTCGGACTAGGCCGGCAGTACTTC. The entire variable domain, with the rest obtained from reference TRBV15 and TRBJ2-7, is as follows: DAMVIQNPRYQVTQFGKPVTLSCSQTLNHNVMYWYQQKSSQAPKLLFHYYDKDFNNEADTPDNFQSRRPNTSFCFLDIRSPGLGDTAMYLCVTSRLGLGRQYFGPGTRLTVT.

This clonotype was seen just once. The chain uses TRBV25-1 and TRBJ2-1; D is possibly TRBD1 (5 bases). CDR1 MGHDK and CDR2 SYGVNS come from the germline V gene. CDR3 length equals 15 residues. V was trimmed by 1 base and J by 8 bases, leaving 15 bases between them. The CDR3 is CASSELGQGLDEQFF. Written as DNA, the CDR3 is TGTGCCAGCAGTGAATTAGGGCAGGGCTTAGATGAGCAGTTCTTC. The full variable domain, in which reference TRBV25-1 and TRBJ2-1 provide the parts outside the CDR3, is EADIYQTPRYLVIGTGKKITLECSQTMGHDKMYWYQQDPGMELHLIHYSYGVNSTEKGDLSSESTVSRIRTEHFPLTLESARPSHTSQYLCASSELGQGLDEQFFGPGTRLTVL.

The chain combines TRBV6-2 or TRBV6-3 with TRBJ1-5, with TRBD1 matching 9 bases. CDR1 and CDR2 from the germline V gene are MNHEY and SVGEGT. The CDR3 spans 16 residues. V shed 6 bases, J shed 5 bases, and the junction held 11 bases outside the gene matches. The CDR3 region has the DNA TGTGCCAGCAGCCAGATCGGGACAGGGAATGATCAGCCCCAGCATTTT. Protein sequence: CASSQIGTGNDQPQHF.